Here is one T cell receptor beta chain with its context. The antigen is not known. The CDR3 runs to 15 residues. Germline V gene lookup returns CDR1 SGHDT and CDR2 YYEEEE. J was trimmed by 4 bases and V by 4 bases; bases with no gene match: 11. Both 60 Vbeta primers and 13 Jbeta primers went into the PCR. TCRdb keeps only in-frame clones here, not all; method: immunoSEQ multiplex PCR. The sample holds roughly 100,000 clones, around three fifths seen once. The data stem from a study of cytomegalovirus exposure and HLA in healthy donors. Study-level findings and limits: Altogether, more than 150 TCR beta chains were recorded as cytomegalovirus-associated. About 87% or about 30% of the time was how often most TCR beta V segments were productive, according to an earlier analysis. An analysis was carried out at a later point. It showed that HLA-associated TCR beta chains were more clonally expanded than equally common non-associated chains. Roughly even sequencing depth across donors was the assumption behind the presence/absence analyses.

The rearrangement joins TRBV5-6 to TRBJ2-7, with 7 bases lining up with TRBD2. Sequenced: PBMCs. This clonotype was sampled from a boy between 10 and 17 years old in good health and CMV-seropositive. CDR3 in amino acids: CASSPREGRGYEQYF. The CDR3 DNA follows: TGTGCCAGCAGCCCTAGGGAGGGGCGGGGGTACGAGCAGTACTTC.